This TCR beta chain was observed in a study of cytomegalovirus exposure and HLA in healthy donors. Regarding the study as a whole: For most TCR sequences rarity was the rule, although some public TCRs occurred in many donors.

In regard to this clone: Its antigen is unidentified.

Germline CDR1 SGHAT, CDR2 FQNNGV. The V and J ends lost 2 bases and 9 bases respectively, with 8 bases between them. CDR3 length: 12 residues. It was with 60 Vbeta and 13 Jbeta primers that the PCR ran. Clones were read by immunoSEQ multiplex PCR, and TCRdb kept only the in-frame ones, dropping some. The sample includes about 130,000 clones, 79% of them seen just once. Sequenced sample: PBMCs. The receptor was derived from a man aged 18 to 29 in good health and CMV-seronegative. This chain links TRBV11-2 with TRBJ2-1, with no clear D. CDR3 amino acids: CASSLQTGEQFF. The DNA for the CDR3 is TGTGCCAGCAGCTTACAGACTGGTGAGCAGTTCTTC.